The 8 T cell receptor beta chains below all came from one sample that was sequenced in a study of T cells in Graves' hyperthyroidism and ophthalmopathy. Amplification of TCR beta CDR3 regions was performed using RNA transcripts as template. The HTBI primer set served for first-round RT-PCR of the TCR CDR3. Each CDR3 protein gets one entry after TCRdb re-called the multiplex PCR reads with MiXCR. The sample carries about 640,000 distinct CDR3 sequences, 20% to 25% recorded once. Sequencing was done on a sample of blood. The receptors stem from a man aged 25 to 45 with Graves' ophthalmopathy.

The V gene is TRBV3-1, the J gene TRBJ2-2; no clear D. Germline V gives CDR1 LGHDT, CDR2 YNNKEL (reference sequence). The CDR3 consists of 17 residues. Trimming removed 0 bases from V and 2 bases from J, with 13 bases in between. The CDR3 region has the DNA TGTGCCAGCAGCCAAGATATGCCGAGCCTCAACACCGGGGAGCTGTTTTTT. Amino acids: CASSQDMPSLNTGELFF.

The table lists this clonotype with many counts. This chain uses TRBV28 with TRBJ2-1; tentatively, D is TRBD1 or TRBD2 (5 bases each). Trimming removed 5 bases from V and 0 bases from J, with 20 bases in between. This CDR3 comprises 18 residues. Per the germline V gene, CDR1 is MDHEN and CDR2 is SYDVKM. The CDR3 loop is CASSTPGTGKISYNEQFF. The CDR3 DNA reads TGTGCCAGCAGTACCCCCGGGACGGGAAAGATCTCCTACAATGAGCAGTTCTTC.

The rearrangement uses TRBV4-3 and TRBJ2-2, with D perhaps TRBD2 (6 bases). The V gene lost 0 bases and the J gene lost 6 bases, with 11 bases spanning the gap. This CDR3 is built from 15 residues. Germline V gives CDR1 LGHNA, CDR2 YSLEER. CDR3 in amino acids: CASSQDNRRAGELFF. CDR3 nucleotides: TGCGCCAGCAGCCAAGATAACAGGAGGGCCGGGGAGCTGTTTTTT.

There are many counts of this clonotype. The rearrangement uses TRBV18 and TRBJ2-3; 7 bases line up with TRBD1. The CDR3 is 16 residues long. Unmatched junction bases numbered 7, after V lost 4 bases and J lost 0 bases. Germline V gene lookup returns CDR1 KGHSH and CDR2 LQKENI. This CDR3 is CASSQRTGSSTDTQYF. As DNA, the CDR3 is TGTGCCAGCTCACAACGGACAGGAAGTAGCACAGATACGCAGTATTTT. Looking up the rest from reference TRBV18 and TRBJ2-3 gives the full variable domain: NAGVMQNPRHLVRRRGQEARLRCSPMKGHSHVYWYRQLPEEGLKFMVYLQKENIIDESGMPKERFSAEFPKEGPSILRIQQVVRGDSAAYFCASSQRTGSSTDTQYFGPGTRLTVL.

This rearrangement joins TRBV6-2 or TRBV6-3 to TRBJ2-1; D remains unclear. The germline CDR1 and CDR2 sequences are MNHEY and SVGEGT. This CDR3 has 8 residues. V was clipped by 7 bases and J by 12 bases, with 4 bases between them. The CDR3 is CASNGQFF. The CDR3 region has the DNA TGTGCCAGCAACGGGCAGTTCTTC.

This clonotype has a count of ten or more. This chain connects TRBV7-8 to TRBJ2-1, with no clear D. The germline CDR1 and CDR2 sequences are SGHVS and FQNEAQ. CDR3 length equals 12 residues. The V end was cut by 0 bases, the J end by 9 bases, with 6 bases between. As DNA, the CDR3 is TGTGCCAGCAGCTTAGCACTGGGTGAGCAGTTCTTC. It is translated as CASSLALGEQFF.

This clonotype was seen a few times. The rearrangement uses TRBV11-2 and TRBJ2-1, with 8 bases lining up with TRBD2. This CDR3 comprises 14 residues. Unmatched junction bases numbered 9, after V lost 5 bases and J lost 9 bases. The germline CDR1 and CDR2 sequences are SGHAT and FQNNGV. This CDR3 is CASSMGLGGAEQFF. The CDR3, as DNA: TGTGCCAGCAGCATGGGACTAGGAGGCGCTGAGCAGTTCTTC.

This sequence joins TRBV7-3 and TRBJ2-1; no clear D gene. The CDR3 is made up of 15 amino acids. The germline V and J ends were trimmed by 6 bases and 2 bases, with 14 bases remaining between them. Germline loops: CDR1 SGHTA, CDR2 FQGTGA. CDR3 amino acids: CASSPGLPPYNEQFF. CDR3 nucleotides: TGTGCCAGCAGTCCCGGGCTTCCACCCTACAATGAGCAGTTCTTC.